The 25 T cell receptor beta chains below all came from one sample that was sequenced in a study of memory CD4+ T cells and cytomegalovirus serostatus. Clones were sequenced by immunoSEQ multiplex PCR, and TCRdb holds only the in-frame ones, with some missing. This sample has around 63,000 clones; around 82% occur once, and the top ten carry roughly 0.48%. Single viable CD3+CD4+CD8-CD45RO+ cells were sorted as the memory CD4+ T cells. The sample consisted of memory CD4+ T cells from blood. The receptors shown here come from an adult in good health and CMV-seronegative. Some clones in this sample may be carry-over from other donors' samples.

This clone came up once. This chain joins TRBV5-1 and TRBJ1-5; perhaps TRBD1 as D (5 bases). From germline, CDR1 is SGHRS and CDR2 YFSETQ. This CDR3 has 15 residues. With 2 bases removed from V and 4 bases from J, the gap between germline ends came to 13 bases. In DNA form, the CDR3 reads TGCGCCAGCAGCTTAACCGGGACTTTTAATCAGCCCCAGCATTTT. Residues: CASSLTGTFNQPQHF.

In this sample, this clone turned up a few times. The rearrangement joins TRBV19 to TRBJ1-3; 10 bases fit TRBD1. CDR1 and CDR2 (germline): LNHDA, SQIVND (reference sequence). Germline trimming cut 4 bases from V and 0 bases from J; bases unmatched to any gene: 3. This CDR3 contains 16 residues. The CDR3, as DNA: TGTGCCAGTAGTAGACAGGGGGCGATCTCTGGAAACACCATATATTTT. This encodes CASSRQGAISGNTIYF.

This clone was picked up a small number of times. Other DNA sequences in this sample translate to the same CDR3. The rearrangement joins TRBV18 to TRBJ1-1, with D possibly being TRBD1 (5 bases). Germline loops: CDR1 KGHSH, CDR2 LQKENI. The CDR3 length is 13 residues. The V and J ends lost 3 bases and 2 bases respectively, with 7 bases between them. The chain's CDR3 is CASSPGGNTEAFF. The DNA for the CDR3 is TGTGCCAGCTCACCCGGGGGTAACACTGAAGCTTTCTTT.

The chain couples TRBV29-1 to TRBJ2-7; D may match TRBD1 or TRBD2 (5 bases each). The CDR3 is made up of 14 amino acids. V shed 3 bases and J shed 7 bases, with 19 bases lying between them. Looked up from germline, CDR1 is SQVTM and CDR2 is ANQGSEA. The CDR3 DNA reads TGCAGCGTTGAGCCTGGGACCTCTCGCGCGGAGCAGTACTTC. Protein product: CSVEPGTSRAEQYF.

The CDR3 loop reads CAAAWGSNTDTQYF. The CDR3 nucleotides are TGTGCCGCCGCCTGGGGCAGCAACACAGATACGCAGTATTTT. The V gene is TRBV27, the J gene TRBJ2-3; perhaps TRBD1 as D (5 bases). Germline V gene sequence: CDR1 MNHEY, CDR2 SMNVEV (reference sequence). CDR3 length: 14 amino acids. V was shortened by 11 bases and J by 2 bases, with 17 bases between the two germline ends.

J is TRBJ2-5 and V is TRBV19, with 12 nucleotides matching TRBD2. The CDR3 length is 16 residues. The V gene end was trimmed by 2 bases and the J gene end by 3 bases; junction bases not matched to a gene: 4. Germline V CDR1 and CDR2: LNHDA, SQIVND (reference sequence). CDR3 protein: CASSIIWTSGKETQYF. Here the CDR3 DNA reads TGTGCCAGTAGTATAATTTGGACTAGCGGGAAAGAGACCCAGTACTTC.

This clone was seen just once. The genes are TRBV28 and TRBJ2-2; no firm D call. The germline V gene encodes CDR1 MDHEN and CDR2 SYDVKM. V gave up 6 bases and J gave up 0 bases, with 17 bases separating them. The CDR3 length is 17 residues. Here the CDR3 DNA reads TGTGCCAGCAGACGTATCGGGCCAGCCCCGAACACCGGGGAGCTGTTTTTT. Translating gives CASRRIGPAPNTGELFF.

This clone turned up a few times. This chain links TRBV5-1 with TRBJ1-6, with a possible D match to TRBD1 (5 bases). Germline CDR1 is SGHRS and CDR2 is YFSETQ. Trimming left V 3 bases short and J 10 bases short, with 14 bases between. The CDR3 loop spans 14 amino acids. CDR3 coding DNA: TGCGCCAGCAGCTCGGGGGAGAGAAGGTCACCCCTCCACTTT. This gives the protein CASSSGERRSPLHF.

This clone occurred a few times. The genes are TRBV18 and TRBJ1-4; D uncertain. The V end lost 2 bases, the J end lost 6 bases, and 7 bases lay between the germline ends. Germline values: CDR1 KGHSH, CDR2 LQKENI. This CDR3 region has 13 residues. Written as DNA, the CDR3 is TGTGCCAGCTCACCAGGGGAGGATGAAAAACTGTTTTTT. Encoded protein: CASSPGEDEKLFF.

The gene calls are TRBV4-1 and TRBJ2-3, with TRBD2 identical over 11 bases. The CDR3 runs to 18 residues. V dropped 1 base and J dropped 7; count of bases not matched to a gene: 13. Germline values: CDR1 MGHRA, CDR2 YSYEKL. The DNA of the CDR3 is TGCGCCAGCAGCCAAGGGTGGCTAGCGGGAGGAGCGACGAATACGCAGTATTTT. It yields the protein CASSQGWLAGGATNTQYF.

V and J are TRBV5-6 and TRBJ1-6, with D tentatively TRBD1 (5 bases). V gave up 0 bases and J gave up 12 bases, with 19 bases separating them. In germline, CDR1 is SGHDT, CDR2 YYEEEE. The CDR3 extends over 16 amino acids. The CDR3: CASSLAGRENTRPLHF. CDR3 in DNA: TGTGCCAGCAGCTTGGCCGGCAGGGAGAATACGAGACCCCTCCACTTT.

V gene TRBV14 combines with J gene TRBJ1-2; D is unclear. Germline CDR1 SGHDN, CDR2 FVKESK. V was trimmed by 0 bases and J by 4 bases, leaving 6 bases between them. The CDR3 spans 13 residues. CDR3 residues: CASSQDYSYGYTF. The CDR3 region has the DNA TGTGCCAGCAGCCAAGATTACAGCTATGGCTACACCTTC. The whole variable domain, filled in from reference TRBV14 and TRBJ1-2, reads EAGVTQFPSHSVIEKGQTVTLRCDPISGHDNLYWYRRVMGKEIKFLLHFVKESKQDESGMPNNRFLAERTGGTYSTLKVQPAELEDSGVYFCASSQDYSYGYTFGSGTRLTVV.

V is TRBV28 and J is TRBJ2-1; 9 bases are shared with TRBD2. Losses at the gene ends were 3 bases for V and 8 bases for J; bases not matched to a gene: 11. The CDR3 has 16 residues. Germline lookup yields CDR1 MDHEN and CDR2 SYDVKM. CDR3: CASSFGGSGRYYEQFF. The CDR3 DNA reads TGTGCCAGCAGTTTTGGTGGTAGCGGGAGATACTATGAGCAGTTCTTC.

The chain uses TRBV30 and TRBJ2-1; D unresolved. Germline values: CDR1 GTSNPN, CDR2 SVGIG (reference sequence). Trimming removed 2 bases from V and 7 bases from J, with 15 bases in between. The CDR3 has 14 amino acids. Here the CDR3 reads CAWSSLAVLNEQFF. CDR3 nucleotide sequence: TGTGCCTGGAGTAGCTTAGCAGTACTTAATGAGCAGTTCTTC.

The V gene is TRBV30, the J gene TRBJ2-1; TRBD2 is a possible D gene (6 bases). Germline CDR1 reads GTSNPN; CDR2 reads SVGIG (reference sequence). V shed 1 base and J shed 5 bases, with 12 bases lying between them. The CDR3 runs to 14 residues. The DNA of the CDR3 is TGTGCCTGGAGTGGCGGGGTGAGAAACAATGAGCAGTTCTTC. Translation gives CAWSGGVRNNEQFF.

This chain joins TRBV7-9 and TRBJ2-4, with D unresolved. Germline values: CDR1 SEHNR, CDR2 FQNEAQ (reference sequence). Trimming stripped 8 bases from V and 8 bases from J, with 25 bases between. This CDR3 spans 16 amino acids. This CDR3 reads CASSAGWGHSLDIQYF. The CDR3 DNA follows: TGTGCCAGCTCGGCAGGCTGGGGTCATTCCCTAGACATTCAGTACTTC.

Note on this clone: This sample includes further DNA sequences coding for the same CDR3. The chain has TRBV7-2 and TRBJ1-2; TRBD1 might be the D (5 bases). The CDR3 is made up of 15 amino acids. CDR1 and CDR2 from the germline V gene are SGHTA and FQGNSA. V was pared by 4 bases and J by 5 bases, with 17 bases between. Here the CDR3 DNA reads TGTGCCAGCAGCTCCCCGGCGGGGGGAGGGTATGGCTACACCTTC. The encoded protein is CASSSPAGGGYGYTF.

CDR3 in DNA: TGTGCCAGCAGCCGGGGACAGGGTACCCCCTACGAGCAGTACTTC. As protein: CASSRGQGTPYEQYF. The chain recombines TRBV9 with TRBJ2-7; 9 bases are a match to TRBD1. This CDR3 region has 15 residues. J was trimmed by 2 bases and V by 4 bases; bases with no gene match: 7. The V gene's germline CDR1 is SGDLS and CDR2 YYNGEE. The full variable domain, in which reference TRBV9 and TRBJ2-7 provide the parts outside the CDR3, is DSGVTQTPKHLITATGQRVTLRCSPRSGDLSVYWYQQSLDQGLQFLIQYYNGEERAKGNILERFSAQQFPDLHSELNLSSLELGDSALYFCASSRGQGTPYEQYFGPGTRLTVT.

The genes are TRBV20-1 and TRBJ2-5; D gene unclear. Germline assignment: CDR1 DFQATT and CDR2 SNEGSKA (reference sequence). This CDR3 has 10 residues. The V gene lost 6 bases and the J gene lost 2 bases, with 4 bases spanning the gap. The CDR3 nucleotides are TGCAGTGCCAAGCAAGAGACCCAGTACTTC. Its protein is CSAKQETQYF.

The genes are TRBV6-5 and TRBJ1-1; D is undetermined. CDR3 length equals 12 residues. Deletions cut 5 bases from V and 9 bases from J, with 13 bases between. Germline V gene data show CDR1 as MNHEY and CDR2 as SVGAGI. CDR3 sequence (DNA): TGTGCCAGCAGTCCACTGGGCCAGCAAGCTTTCTTT. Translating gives CASSPLGQQAFF.

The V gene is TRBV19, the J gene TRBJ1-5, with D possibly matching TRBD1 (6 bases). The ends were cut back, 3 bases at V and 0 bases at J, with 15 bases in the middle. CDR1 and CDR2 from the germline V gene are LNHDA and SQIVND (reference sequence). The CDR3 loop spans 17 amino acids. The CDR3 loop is CASSIRDRTYSNQPQHF. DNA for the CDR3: TGTGCCAGTAGTATTCGAGACAGGACCTATAGCAATCAGCCCCAGCATTTT.

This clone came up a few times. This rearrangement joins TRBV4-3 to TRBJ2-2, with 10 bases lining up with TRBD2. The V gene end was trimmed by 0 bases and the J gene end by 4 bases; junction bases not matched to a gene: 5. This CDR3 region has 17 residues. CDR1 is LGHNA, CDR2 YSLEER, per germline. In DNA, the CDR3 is TGCGCCAGCAGCCAAGAACCAGCGGGGGGGCCCACCGGGGAGCTGTTTTTT. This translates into CASSQEPAGGPTGELFF.

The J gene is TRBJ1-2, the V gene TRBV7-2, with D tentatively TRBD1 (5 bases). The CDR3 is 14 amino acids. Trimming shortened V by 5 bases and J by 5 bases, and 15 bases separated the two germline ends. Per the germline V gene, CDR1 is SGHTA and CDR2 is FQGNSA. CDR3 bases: TGTGCCAGCAGCCCCGGGGGGGTAGGGTATGGCTACACCTTC. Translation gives CASSPGGVGYGYTF.

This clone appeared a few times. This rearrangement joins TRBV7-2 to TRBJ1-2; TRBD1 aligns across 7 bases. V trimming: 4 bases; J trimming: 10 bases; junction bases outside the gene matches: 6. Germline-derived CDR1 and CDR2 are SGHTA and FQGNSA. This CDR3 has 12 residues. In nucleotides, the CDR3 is TGTGCCAGCAGCTGGGACAGCGGGTACTACACCTTC. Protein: CASSWDSGYYTF.

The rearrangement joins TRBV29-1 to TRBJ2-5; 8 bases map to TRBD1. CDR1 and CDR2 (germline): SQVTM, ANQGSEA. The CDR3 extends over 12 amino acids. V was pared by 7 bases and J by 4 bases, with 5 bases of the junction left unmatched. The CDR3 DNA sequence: TGCAGCGCCGGGACAGGCGGAGAGACCCAGTACTTC. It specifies CSAGTGGETQYF.